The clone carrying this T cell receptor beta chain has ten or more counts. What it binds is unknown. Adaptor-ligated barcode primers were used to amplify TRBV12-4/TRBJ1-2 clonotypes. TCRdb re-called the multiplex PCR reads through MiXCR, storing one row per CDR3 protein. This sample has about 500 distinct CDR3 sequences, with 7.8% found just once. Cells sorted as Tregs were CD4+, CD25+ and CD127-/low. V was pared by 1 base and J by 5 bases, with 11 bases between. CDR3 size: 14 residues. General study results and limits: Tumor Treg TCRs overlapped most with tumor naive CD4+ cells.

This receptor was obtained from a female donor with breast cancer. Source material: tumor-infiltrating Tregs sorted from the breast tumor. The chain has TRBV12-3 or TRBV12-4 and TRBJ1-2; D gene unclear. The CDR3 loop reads CASSLGAGQYGYTF. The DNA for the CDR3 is TGTGCCAGCAGTTTAGGGGCGGGCCAATATGGCTACACCTTC.